This entry concerns a single TCR beta chain. Its antigen is still unknown. This sample stems from a study of shared clonotypes between healthy human individuals. Whole-study results and caveats: What naive subsets generally showed was a larger estimated richness than memory subsets showed. Enrolling few donors narrowed the genetic and exposure-history diversity that was represented.

The CDR3 totals 11 residues. Germline loops: CDR1 SGHTA, CDR2 FQGNSA. V was pared by 4 bases and J by 9 bases, with 7 bases between. Repertoires were generated with immunoSEQ multiplex PCR, while TCRdb's copy carries only in-frame clones and drops some. The sample has roughly 1.4 million clones, less than 99% seen once. This TCR derives from a young man in good health. The source material was naive CD4+ T cells sorted from blood. Subset given: CD45RA+ positively selected. The chain combines TRBV7-2 with TRBJ1-5; D remains ambiguous. CDR3: CASSSSGPQHF. CDR3 DNA sequence: TGTGCCAGCAGCTCTTCAGGGCCCCAGCATTTT.